The T cell receptor beta chain described here comes from a study of PD-1 blockade in classical Hodgkin lymphoma. Overall study results and limits: When nivolumab was started under 1 year after ASCT, patients were excluded. It was reported that newly diagnosed patients had less baseline TCR diversity than healthy donors. Compared with baseline, CD4+ but not CD8+ TCR diversity had risen significantly by C4D1.

The V gene lost 1 base and the J gene lost 1 base, with 8 bases spanning the gap. The CDR3 loop spans 14 amino acids. Germline assignment: CDR1 SGHDT and CDR2 YYEEEE. A remark on this clone: The target antigen is unknown.

Some clones are missing from TCRdb's copy, which holds only in-frame ones; the method was immunoSEQ multiplex PCR. The sample records around 30,000 clones, approximately 70% being singletons. Time point in this sample: cycle 4 day 1 (C4D1), after around six weeks of nivolumab. Following autologous stem cell transplantation, relapse occurred in every patient, and exposure to brentuximab vedotin varied. The material sequenced was peripheral blood mononuclear cells (PBMCs), taken before the fourth cycle of nivolumab. The receptor's source is a human donor with classical Hodgkin lymphoma. The genes are TRBV5-6 and TRBJ1-1; D gene unclear. The CDR3 protein is CASSLLRGNTEAFF. The CDR3 DNA sequence: TGTGCCAGCAGCTTGTTACGGGGGAACACTGAAGCTTTCTTT.